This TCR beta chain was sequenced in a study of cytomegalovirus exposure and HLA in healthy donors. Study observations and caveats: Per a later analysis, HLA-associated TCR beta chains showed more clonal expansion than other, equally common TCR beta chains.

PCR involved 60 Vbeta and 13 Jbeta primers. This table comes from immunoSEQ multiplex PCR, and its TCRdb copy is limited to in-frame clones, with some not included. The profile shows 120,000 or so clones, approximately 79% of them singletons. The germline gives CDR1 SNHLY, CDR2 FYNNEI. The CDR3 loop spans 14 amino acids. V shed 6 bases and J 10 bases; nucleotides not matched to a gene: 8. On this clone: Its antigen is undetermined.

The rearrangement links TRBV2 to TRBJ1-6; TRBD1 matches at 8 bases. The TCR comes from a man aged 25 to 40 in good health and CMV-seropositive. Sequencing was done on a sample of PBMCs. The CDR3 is CASRETGAESPLHF. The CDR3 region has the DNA TGTGCCAGCAGGGAGACAGGGGCGGAATCACCCCTCCACTTT.